This T cell receptor (beta chain) was profiled in a study of cytomegalovirus exposure and HLA in healthy donors. Study-wide context: A data release that came early held tens of millions of unique TCRs from HLA-typed donors.

Study-wide findings and caveats: In an earlier analysis, about 87% or about 30%: the productive usage of most TCR beta V segments. Researchers reported from a later analysis that most CMV-associated TCR beta chains appeared HLA-restricted.

Primers: 60 Vbeta forward and 13 Jbeta reverse. Original handling: Later, an analysis found roughly 80 million unique TCR beta chains, and roughly 10 million of these were shared. The protocol was immunoSEQ multiplex PCR, while the TCRdb copy is restricted to in-frame clones and leaves out a portion. V, J and clone size derive from that table, while D and trimming were established from the DNA sequence. Of approximately 160,000 clones in the sample, 75% to 90% were seen once. V was pared by 6 bases and J by 2 bases, with 10 bases of the junction left unmatched. Per germline, CDR1 MDHEN and CDR2 SYDVKM. CDR3 length: 17 amino acids. Of note for this clone: Its specificity is not known.

Sequenced sample: PBMCs. The clonotype was recovered from a human donor in good health. V usage is TRBV28 and J usage is TRBJ1-5; TRBD1 matches at 10 bases. CDR3: CASSLIGTGEGNQPQHF. CDR3 coding DNA: TGTGCCAGCAGCTTGATCGGGACAGGGGAGGGCAATCAGCCCCAGCATTTT.